The T cell receptor (beta chain) under discussion was sequenced for a study of cytomegalovirus exposure and HLA in healthy donors. CDR3 length: 16 amino acids. The V and J ends lost 10 bases and 3 bases, in that order; junction bases with no gene match: 11. Germline CDR1 MDHEN, CDR2 SYDVKM. Data came from immunoSEQ multiplex PCR; TCRdb stores just in-frame clones and leaves some out. The sample holds fewer than 200,000 clones; around nine tenths are singletons and the top ten take roughly 2.6%. This sequence was found in a man aged 18 to 30 in good health and CMV-seropositive. Material for sequencing was PBMCs. The chain links TRBV28 to TRBJ2-2; 10 bases are shared with TRBD2. In DNA form, the CDR3 reads TGTGCCATCCCGAGCGGGAGGGCCGGCGACACCGGGGAGCTGTTTTTT. The encoded protein is CAIPSGRAGDTGELFF.